This TCR beta chain was captured by sequencing in a study of CD8+CD57+ T cells in acquired aplastic anemia. Per germline, CDR1 WNHNN and CDR2 SYGVQD (reference sequence). V was trimmed by 2 bases and J by 3 bases, leaving 8 bases between them. The CDR3 spans 14 residues. The TCR beta profiling, which covered VDJ combination and CDR3 sequence, was carried out using genomic DNA as the template. One entry per CDR3 protein, called by TCRdb with MiXCR from the reads. The repertoire includes around 200,000 distinct CDR3 sequences, about 60% of them detected once, and about three fifths sits in the top ten. Patients picked for sequencing had shown CD8+CD57+ cell expansion detected by flow cytometry.

Sequenced sample: sorted CD4+, CD8+, or CD8+CD57+ T cells (not recorded which) from PBMCs. The chain links TRBV10-1 to TRBJ1-5; tentative D call: TRBD1 (5 bases). The sequence was collected from a human donor with aplastic anemia. This CDR3 is CASSEQGLNQPQHF. The DNA of the CDR3 is TGCGCCAGCAGTGAGCAGGGACTCAATCAGCCCCAGCATTTT.